One and the same sample provided the 21 T cell receptor beta chains below, sequenced in a study of T cells in Graves' hyperthyroidism and ophthalmopathy (dated by TCRdb to about 2019). The library was built by means of multiplex PCR. TCRdb records Illumina HiSeq 2000 as the sequencer. The TCR beta CDR3 regions were amplified from RNA transcripts. For the first round of RT-PCR on the TCR CDR3, the HTBI primer set was used together with the Qiagen OneStep RT-PCR kit. TCRdb reanalyzed the raw reads on its own, using fastp at Q25 for trimming and MiXCR for clone calling, and kept in-frame beta chains. Here each entry gathers all rows of one CDR3 protein and keeps the most common genes and DNA. For this sample there are hundreds of thousands of distinct CDR3 sequences; 14% to 15% appear just once. The ten top clones hold around 14% of the sample. The material sequenced was blood. These receptors all stem from a young man with Graves' ophthalmopathy.

This clonotype has ten or more counts. V gene TRBV7-6 combines with J gene TRBJ2-3; TRBD1 agrees at 9 bases. Trimming took 5 bases from V and 2 from J; bases not matched to a gene: 5. CDR3 length equals 15 residues. Germline CDR1 SGHVS, CDR2 FNYEAQ. The CDR3 DNA follows: TGTGCCAGCAGCGCCGGGACAGGGCTCACAGATACGCAGTATTTT. It specifies CASSAGTGLTDTQYF. The full variable domain, its missing parts supplied by reference TRBV7-6 and TRBJ2-3, is GAGVSQSPRYKVTKRGQDVALRCDPISGHVSLYWYRQALGQGPEFLTYFNYEAQQDKSGLPNDRFSAERPEGSISTLTIQRTEQRDSAMYRCASSAGTGLTDTQYFGPGTRLTVL.

This clonotype was recorded at least ten times. The chain joins TRBV7-8 to TRBJ1-6, with 9 nucleotides matching TRBD1. V shed 1 base and J 4 bases; nucleotides not matched to a gene: 5. The length of the CDR3 is 17 residues. Germline V CDR1 and CDR2: SGHVS, FQNEAQ. The CDR3 here is CASSLVFGTGYNSPLHF. CDR3 DNA: TGTGCCAGCAGCTTAGTTTTCGGGACAGGGTATAATTCACCCCTCCACTTT.

This clonotype occurred many times. The gene calls are TRBV12-5 and TRBJ1-1; possibly TRBD1 for D (5 bases). Trimming shortened V by 0 bases and J by 3 bases, and 11 bases separated the two germline ends. Germline CDR1 and CDR2: LGHNT and FRNRAP. CDR3 length equals 15 residues. CDR3 bases: TGTGCTAGTGGTTTGGTAGCCAGGGAGGACACTGAAGCTTTCTTT. As protein: CASGLVAREDTEAFF.

J is TRBJ2-5 and V is TRBV7-2, with TRBD1 matching 9 bases. Germline loops: CDR1 SGHTA, CDR2 FQGNSA. The CDR3 is 14 amino acids. V lost 5 bases to trimming and J lost 6 bases; unmatched junction nucleotides: 7. The CDR3 loop reads CASSGTGGEKTQYF. In DNA form, the CDR3 reads TGTGCCAGCAGCGGCACAGGGGGCGAGAAGACCCAGTACTTC. The full variable domain, completed using reference TRBV7-2 and TRBJ2-5, is GAGVSQSPSNKVTEKGKDVELRCDPISGHTALYWYRQSLGQGLEFLIYFQGNSAPDKSGLPSDRFSAERTGGSVSTLTIQRTQQEDSAVYLCASSGTGGEKTQYFGPGTRLLVL.

This clonotype was seen only a few times. The chain employs TRBV6-1 and TRBJ2-2, with 11 bases aligning to TRBD2. This CDR3 is built from 15 residues. V shed 6 bases and J 7 bases; nucleotides not matched to a gene: 7. The germline CDR1 and CDR2 sequences are MNHNS and SASEGT. The CDR3: CASSLSGRADGELFF. CDR3 DNA sequence: TGTGCCAGCAGCCTTAGCGGGAGGGCTGACGGGGAGCTGTTTTTT.

This sequence joins TRBV5-5 and TRBJ2-1; 14 bases match TRBD2. The CDR3 is 17 amino acids. With 3 bases clipped from V and 7 bases from J, the junction kept 9 bases outside the gene matches. CDR1 and CDR2 (germline): SGHKS, YYEKEE (reference sequence). CDR3 residues: CASSCRLAGGPGNEQFF. CDR3 DNA sequence: TGTGCCAGCAGCTGTCGACTAGCGGGAGGGCCGGGAAATGAGCAGTTCTTC.

The genes are TRBV5-1 and TRBJ1-1; D call uncertain. The CDR3 has 13 amino acids. Germline lookup yields CDR1 SGHRS and CDR2 YFSETQ. Trimming cost V 4 bases and J 3 bases, with 10 bases left between them. CDR3 nucleotide sequence: TGCGCCAGCAGCGCGGCTGGGGACACTGAAGCTTTCTTT. It is translated as CASSAAGDTEAFF.

In this sample, this clonotype turned up many times. The genes are TRBV20-1 and TRBJ2-1; 7 bases align to TRBD2. The CDR3 is 12 residues long. From germline, CDR1 is DFQATT and CDR2 SNEGSKA (reference sequence). V gave up 3 bases and J gave up 13 bases; unmatched junction bases: 9. The CDR3 coding sequence is TGCAGTGCTAGGGGAGGGGCGGGGGAACAGTTCTTC. It is translated as CSARGGAGEQFF.

The gene calls are TRBV12-3 or TRBV12-4 and TRBJ2-1; TRBD2 agrees at 10 bases. V shed 3 bases and J 9 bases; nucleotides not matched to a gene: 14. CDR3 size: 17 residues. The DNA for the CDR3 is TGTGCCAGCAGTTTGGCCGGTTGGCTAGCGGGAGATAGTGAGCAGTTCTTC. Residues: CASSLAGWLAGDSEQFF.

V gene TRBV6-1 combines with J gene TRBJ2-3; 10 bases fit TRBD2. Germline-derived CDR1 and CDR2 are MNHNS and SASEGT. Trimming at V came to 2 bases and at J to 5 bases, leaving 4 bases not matched to a gene. The CDR3 totals 15 residues. The CDR3 DNA is TGTGCCAGCAGTGAACTAGCGGGAGTGAGAGATACGCAGTATTTT. It specifies CASSELAGVRDTQYF.

This clonotype was detected many times. This chain uses TRBV7-3 with TRBJ2-1; 12 bases are shared with TRBD1. Germline values: CDR1 SGHTA, CDR2 FQGTGA. Unmatched junction bases numbered 10, after V lost 4 bases and J lost 9 bases. This CDR3 spans 16 amino acids. The CDR3 DNA follows: TGTGCCAGCAGCTCCGGGGACAGGGGGCTTAAGGGTGAGCAGTTCTTC. It yields the protein CASSSGDRGLKGEQFF.

This clonotype was picked up a small number of times. The gene calls are TRBV13 and TRBJ2-1; TRBD1 is a possible D gene (6 bases). Germline V lookup: CDR1 PRHDT, CDR2 FYEKMQ (reference sequence). The CDR3 is made up of 14 amino acids. Trimming cost V 5 bases and J 4 bases, with 12 bases left between them. CDR3 in DNA: TGTGCCAGCAGCAGGGGACATGGTTACAATGAGCAGTTCTTC. The encoded protein is CASSRGHGYNEQFF.

A note on this clonotype: This may be a read error: a much more frequent sequence differs by one nucleotide. V is TRBV18 and J is TRBJ2-3, with 8 nucleotides matching TRBD2. The germline gives CDR1 KGHSH, CDR2 LQKENI. This CDR3 region has 16 residues. The trim removed 3 bases at V and 1 base at J, leaving 6 bases unmatched. CDR3 loop: CASSPGAGAGTDTQYF. The DNA of the CDR3 is TGTGCCAGCTCACCGGGAGCGGGGGCCGGCACAGATACGCAGTATTTT.

This clonotype was counted between two and nine times. The gene calls are TRBV6-2 or TRBV6-3 and TRBJ2-5, with D perhaps TRBD1 (6 bases). This CDR3 has 13 amino acids. Trimming shortened V by 5 bases and J by 5 bases, and 12 bases separated the two germline ends. The germline V gene has CDR1 MNHEY and CDR2 SVGEGT. The CDR3 reads CASSVTGKETQYF. CDR3 DNA sequence: TGTGCCAGCAGTGTTACAGGGAAGGAGACCCAGTACTTC.

Turning to this clonotype: Lacking the conserved final phenylalanine or tryptophan, this CDR3 likely reflects a read error. The chain recombines TRBV5-6 with TRBJ2-7, with D possibly called TRBD1 or TRBD2 (6 bases each). The CDR3 runs to 14 residues. V dropped 6 bases and J dropped 2 bases, with 15 bases sitting between them. Germline CDR1 reads SGHDT; CDR2 reads YYEEEE. The CDR3 protein is CASIPRGAAYEQYL. The DNA of the CDR3 is TGTGCCAGCATCCCAAGGGGGGCCGCCTACGAGCAGTACCTC.

The rearrangement links TRBV7-9 to TRBJ2-1; 12 positions agree with TRBD2. V was pared by 5 bases and J by 5 bases, with 4 bases of the junction left unmatched. Germline assignment: CDR1 SEHNR and CDR2 FQNEAQ (reference sequence). The CDR3 loop spans 15 amino acids. The CDR3 region is CASSGRTSGDNEQFF. In DNA form, the CDR3 reads TGTGCCAGCAGCGGAAGGACTAGCGGGGACAATGAGCAGTTCTTC.

This sequence joins TRBV20-1 and TRBJ2-1; unclear D gene. The CDR3 consists of 15 residues. V was cut by 1 base and J by 4 bases, with 14 bases left in between. The germline CDR1 and CDR2 sequences are DFQATT and SNEGSKA (reference sequence). The CDR3 region is CSARVPLVAYNEQFF. For the CDR3, the DNA is TGCAGTGCTAGAGTCCCGCTAGTTGCATACAATGAGCAGTTCTTC.

The chain recombines TRBV3-1 with TRBJ2-4; D gene uncertain. Deletions cut 4 bases from V and 1 base from J, with 8 bases between. CDR3 size: 14 residues. Per the germline V gene, CDR1 is LGHDT and CDR2 is YNNKEL (reference sequence). The CDR3 DNA follows: TGTGCCAGCAGCCGGCCCGGGGCCAAAAACATTCAGTACTTC. Amino acids: CASSRPGAKNIQYF. The full variable domain, its missing parts supplied by reference TRBV3-1 and TRBJ2-4, is DTAVSQTPKYLVTQMGNDKSIKCEQNLGHDTMYWYKQDSKKFLKIMFSYNNKELIINETVPNRFSPKSPDKAHLNLHINSLELGDSAVYFCASSRPGAKNIQYFGAGTRLSVL.

Many counts were recorded for this clonotype. Written as DNA, the CDR3 is TGTGCCAGCAGTGAATCAAGGGATAGTACAAGCTACGAGCAGTACTTC. Translated, it gives CASSESRDSTSYEQYF. This chain uses TRBV2 with TRBJ2-7, with D hard to call. This CDR3 has 16 amino acids. Germline CDR1 and CDR2: SNHLY and FYNNEI. V lost 2 bases to trimming and J lost 3 bases, with 17 bases between them.

This clonotype was detected many times. This sequence joins TRBV11-3 and TRBJ2-1; the D gene is possibly TRBD1 (5 bases). Germline V lookup: CDR1 SGHNT, CDR2 YENEEA. The length of the CDR3 is 13 residues. The V end was cut by 5 bases, the J end by 8 bases, with 13 bases between. The CDR3 loop reads CASSPKGVDEQFF. In DNA, the CDR3 is TGTGCCAGCAGCCCGAAAGGGGTCGATGAGCAGTTCTTC.

This clonotype was observed at least ten times. The chain recombines TRBV20-1 with TRBJ2-7; TRBD2 aligns across 13 bases. V lost 6 bases, J lost 3 bases, and 5 bases stayed unmatched. Germline V gives CDR1 DFQATT, CDR2 SNEGSKA (reference sequence). The CDR3 is 14 residues long. Written as DNA, the CDR3 is TGCAGTGCGCCAAGACTAGCGGGAGGCTACGAGCAGTACTTC. Its protein is CSAPRLAGGYEQYF.